This TCR beta chain derives from a study of response to subunit inactivated influenza vaccine. Of note for this clonotype: Its antigen remains unidentified.

Using its own MiXCR run on the RT-PCR reads, TCRdb lists one record per CDR3 protein. The table has about 830,000 distinct CDR3 sequences, approximately 17% seen once. Regarding the study as a whole: Each seasonal influenza vaccination recruits few new T cells, the authors suggested.

There are 16 residues in the CDR3. CDR1 KGHDR and CDR2 SFDVKD come from the germline V gene. V dropped 4 bases and J dropped 1; count of bases not matched to a gene: 6. This chain uses TRBV24-1 with TRBJ2-3; 8 bases map to TRBD2. The material was PBMCs from blood, obtained roughly 5 days after vaccination. The sequence was obtained from a man in his forties or fifties who received an inactivated influenza vaccine. This CDR3 is CATSDSGTRGTDTQYF. CDR3 in DNA: TGTGCCACCAGTGACTCCGGGACTAGAGGCACAGATACGCAGTATTTT.